The rows below give T cell receptor beta chains drawn from one sample of a study of metastatic and nonmetastatic thyroid tumors. TCRdb re-analyzed the PCR reads through MiXCR. The sample yields about 24,000 clones, approximately 21% seen once. Sequencing was performed on blood. Receptor source: a male donor with papillary thyroid cancer or a benign thyroid nodule (not recorded which). Some clones in this sample may be carry-over from other donors' samples. CDR3s include the opening cysteine and the closing phenylalanine or tryptophan. D genes are given only for firm matches. Clone sizes are given selectively: once, few, many, or a class where the clone is expanded.

J gene	D gene	clone size	V gene	CDR3 length	CDR3 DNA	CDR3 protein
TRBJ2-7	-	medium-sized	TRBV5-1	16	TGCGCCAGCAGCCTCGAACCACGGGACCCAGCCTACGAGCAGTACTTC	CASSLEPRDPAYEQYF
TRBJ2-2	-	many	TRBV27	12	TGTGCCAGCAGCCAAGAGACCGGGGAGCTGTTTTTT	CASSQETGELFF
TRBJ2-7	TRBD1	few	TRBV28	14	TGTGCCAGCAGCCCAACAGGGGGCAATTACGAGCAGTACTTC	CASSPTGGNYEQYF
TRBJ2-2	-	-	TRBV14	15	TGTGCCAGCAGCCAAGTGGGAGGGAACACCGGGGAGCTGTTTTTT	CASSQVGGNTGELFF
TRBJ2-1	-	few	TRBV25-1	15	TGTGCTGGCAGTGAGACAGGAGGTTCCTACAATGAGCAGTTCTTC	CAGSETGGSYNEQFF
TRBJ2-1	-	once	TRBV11-2	12	TGTGCCAGCATTTTTAGCCACAATGAGCAGTTCTTC	CASIFSHNEQFF
TRBJ1-1	-	few	TRBV6-5	13	TGTGCCAGCAGTTACTCGATGATGACTGAAGCTTTCTTT	CASSYSMMTEAFF
TRBJ2-2	-	many	TRBV7-9	14	TGTGCCAGCAGCTTAGAAACCCTCACCGGGGAGCTGTTTTTT	CASSLETLTGELFF
TRBJ2-3	TRBD2	many	TRBV5-8	16	TGTGCCAGCGGGAGCTCTAGCGGGAGATACACAGATACGCAGTATTTT	CASGSSSGRYTDTQYF
TRBJ2-1	TRBD2	-	TRBV20-1	15	TGCAGTGCTGACACGACTAGCGGGATGGCCAATGAGCAGTTCTTC	CSADTTSGMANEQFF
TRBJ1-5	-	-	TRBV20-1	13	TGCAGTGCCCCTCTTCTCGGTGGTCAGCCCCAGCATTTT	CSAPLLGGQPQHF
TRBJ2-1	TRBD2	many	TRBV6-4	15	TGTGCCAGCAGTGAGGCTAGCGGATCCTACAATGAGCAGTTCTTC	CASSEASGSYNEQFF
TRBJ1-5	-	few	TRBV27	18	TGTGCCAGCAGGGTGTCAGGGGATTGGTGGGAGGGCAATCAGCCCCAGCATTTT	CASRVSGDWWEGNQPQHF
TRBJ1-2	-	-	TRBV19	13	TGTGCCAGTAGCGTCAACCAGAACTATGGCTACACCTTC	CASSVNQNYGYTF
TRBJ2-7	TRBD1	once	TRBV11-2	15	TGTGCCAGCAGCTTAGATAAGGGACAGTATTACGAGCAGTACTTC	CASSLDKGQYYEQYF
TRBJ2-7	-	few	TRBV28	14	TGTGCCAGCAGTTTAACAGATACAGACTACGAGCAGTACTTC	CASSLTDTDYEQYF
TRBJ1-5	-	few	TRBV2	15	TGTGCCAGCAGCCCCGGTAGTGCGAGCAATCAGCCCCAGCATTTT	CASSPGSASNQPQHF
TRBJ1-1	-	many	TRBV5-4	14	TGTGCCAGCAGCTTGAGGGGTCTTAACACTGAAGCTTTCTTT	CASSLRGLNTEAFF
TRBJ2-3	TRBD1	many	TRBV19	14	TGTGCCAGTAGTACGGACAGGTTTGGGGATACGCAGTATTTT	CASSTDRFGDTQYF
TRBJ2-1	TRBD2	many	TRBV3-1	16	TGTGCCAGCAGCCACCTAGCGGGGGACCCCTACAATGAGCAGTTCTTC	CASSHLAGDPYNEQFF
TRBJ2-1	-	few	TRBV7-3	14	TGTGCCAGCAGCCTAATAGGAGGGGGCGATGAGCAGTTCTTC	CASSLIGGGDEQFF
TRBJ1-2	TRBD1	many	TRBV10-3	13	TGTGCCATCACAAGGGGGCGGGAAGATGGCTACACCTTC	CAITRGREDGYTF
TRBJ2-7	-	-	TRBV20-1	14	TGCAGTGCTACTCCGGGACCCAGATCGGACGAGCAGTACTTC	CSATPGPRSDEQYF
TRBJ1-4	-	-	TRBV4-1	13	TGCGCCAGCAGCCAACTAATAGGAGAAAAACTGTTTTTT	CASSQLIGEKLFF
TRBJ1-1	-	-	TRBV3-1	14	TGTGCCAGCAGCCAAGAAGAACACGCGGCTGAAGCTTTCTTT	CASSQEEHAAEAFF
TRBJ2-1	-	-	TRBV28	11	TGTGCCAGCAGTTTAAACAATTATCAGTTCTTC	CASSLNNYQFF